This T cell receptor beta chain came from a study of T cells after posttransplantation cyclophosphamide. Study-wide findings and caveats: TRB overlap between skin or GI tissue T cells and blood was limited. Recipient CMV seropositivity and CMV reactivation strongly tracked TRB clonality.

This clone appeared once. What it recognizes is unknown. On the day of bone marrow donation, the related graft donor provided peripheral blood. Cells defined as naive were viable CD3+CD4+ or CD3+CD8+ and CCR7+CD45RA+CD45RO-CD95-CD27+CD28+. TCRdb's copy holds only in-frame clones and misses some; the assay was immunoSEQ multiplex PCR. This table has over 9,000 clones, roughly 95% appearing once. The sequenced material came from naive CD8+ T cells sorted from PBMCs. The receptor was isolated from a man aged 25-45 years in good health and a related stem cell transplant donor.

The CDR3 region has the DNA TGTGCCAGCAGCTTGCCAGGGGGCGTCGAGCAGTACTTC. The encoded protein is CASSLPGGVEQYF. This chain links TRBV5-4 with TRBJ2-7; 8 positions agree with TRBD1. The CDR3 contains 13 residues. Germline V CDR1 and CDR2: SGHNT, YYREEE (reference sequence). The trim removed 1 base at V and 6 bases at J, leaving 3 bases unmatched. The entire variable domain, with the rest obtained from reference TRBV5-4 and TRBJ2-7, is as follows: ETGVTQSPTHLIKTRGQQVTLRCSSQSGHNTVSWYQQALGQGPQFIFQYYREEENGRGNFPPRFSGLQFPNYSSELNVNALELDDSALYLCASSLPGGVEQYFGPGTRLTVT.